The present T cell receptor beta chain was sequenced within a study of Ad26.COV2.S vaccination and SARS-CoV-2 variants. Regarding treatment: some 20 received Ad26.COV2.S at low or high dose, single or two shots; a few received placebo; per-sample allocation not given. The study sampled participants on day 63 after the first vaccine or placebo injection. The trim removed 9 bases at V and 9 bases at J, leaving 8 bases unmatched. CDR3 length: 13 amino acids. Germline V gene lookup returns CDR1 MNHEY and CDR2 SVGAGI. The data were produced by immunoSEQ multiplex PCR, yet TCRdb's version contains in-frame clones alone and is incomplete. The sample lists roughly 500,000 clones, approximately 92% occurring once.

V gene TRBV6-5 combines with J gene TRBJ1-6; 7 bases fit TRBD1. The sample here was peripheral blood, taken in a trial of Ad26.COV2.S vaccine versus placebo. The TCR was taken from a person between 18 and 59 years old who received the Ad26.COV2.S COVID-19 vaccine or a placebo. The CDR3 DNA reads TGTGCCAGTGTCGACAGGGATGGTTCACCCCTCCACTTT. Translating it yields CASVDRDGSPLHF.